Each of the 20 T cell receptor beta chains below was sequenced from the same sample in a study of blood T cell repertoires in COVID-19. Assay used: immunoSEQ multiplex PCR; TCRdb lists only in-frame clones, some missing. In the table there are 45,000 to 50,000 clones, roughly 88% of which are singletons. Material for sequencing was peripheral blood. Receptors were obtained from an elderly woman with COVID-19, enrolled during active disease.

The chain has TRBV3-1 (or the pseudogene TRBV3-2) and TRBJ1-1; maybe TRBD1 (6 bases). Trimming stripped 2 bases from V and 5 bases from J, with 9 bases between. The CDR3 has 13 residues. The V gene's germline CDR1 is LGHDT and CDR2 YNNKEL (reference sequence). CDR3 sequence: CASSQTRGTEAFF. The DNA of the CDR3 is TGTGCCAGCAGCCAAACCAGGGGAACTGAAGCTTTCTTT.

Only one count was recorded for this clone. V is TRBV5-6 and J is TRBJ2-3; D ambiguous. Between the trimmed V and J ends, which lost 0 bases and 3 bases, there was a span of 5 bases. The CDR3 is 13 amino acids. Per the germline V gene, CDR1 is SGHDT and CDR2 is YYEEEE. The CDR3 loop is CASSLAGTDTQYF. In DNA, the CDR3 is TGTGCCAGCAGCTTGGCGGGTACAGATACGCAGTATTTT.

The sample holds a few counts of this clone. CDR3 loop: CASSPRDIQYF. As DNA, the CDR3 is TGTGCCAGCAGTCCCCGGGACATTCAGTACTTC. The chain uses TRBV12-3 or TRBV12-4 and TRBJ2-4; D uncertain. The CDR3 is 11 amino acids. V was trimmed by 5 bases and J by 8 bases, leaving 7 bases between them.

The genes are TRBV7-2 and TRBJ2-7; 9 positions match TRBD1. The CDR3 covers 14 residues. The ends lost 3 bases at V and 7 bases at J; junction bases unmatched: 7. The V gene's germline CDR1 is SGHTA and CDR2 FQGNSA. DNA for the CDR3: TGTGCCAGCAGCTTTAGGACAGGGGTGGAAGAGCAGTACTTC. This translates into CASSFRTGVEEQYF.

Regarding this clone: One end of the junction fails to match germline, which may point to a read error. This chain connects TRBV9 to TRBJ2-3; a weak D match, TRBD1 (5 bases). This CDR3 comprises 16 residues. Germline V lookup: CDR1 SGDLS, CDR2 YYNGEE. The chain's CDR3 is CASSVGIRGRTDTQYF. The DNA of the CDR3 is TGTGCCAGCAGCGTAGGGATAAGGGGCCGCACGGATACGCAGTATTTT. The full variable domain, completed using reference TRBV9 and TRBJ2-3, is DSGVTQTPKHLITATGQRVTLRCSPRSGDLSVYWYQQSLDQGLQFLIQYYNGEERAKGNILERFSAQQFPDLHSELNLSSLELGDSALYFCASSVGIRGRTDTQYFGPGTRLTVL.

The rearrangement links TRBV7-3 to TRBJ2-6; TRBD1 matches at 9 bases. Losses at the gene ends were 4 bases for V and 4 bases for J; bases not matched to a gene: 14. The germline gives CDR1 SGHTA, CDR2 FQGTGA. The CDR3 covers 19 residues. DNA for the CDR3: TGTGCCAGCAGCTCCCCTTCGGACAGGGGATCTTCAGGGGCCAACGTCCTGACTTTC. This gives the protein CASSSPSDRGSSGANVLTF.

The V gene is TRBV5-5, the J gene TRBJ2-7, with 9 bases fitting TRBD1. The CDR3 length is 15 residues. V shed 4 bases, J shed 0 bases, and the junction held 5 bases outside the gene matches. In germline, CDR1 is SGHKS, CDR2 YYEKEE (reference sequence). For the CDR3, the DNA is TGTGCCAGCAGCCGGACAGGGGCGAACTCCTACGAGCAGTACTTC. It translates to CASSRTGANSYEQYF.

This sequence joins TRBV5-1 and TRBJ1-4, with D perhaps matching TRBD1 (6 bases). CDR3 length: 16 amino acids. The ends were cut back, 2 bases at V and 5 bases at J, with 16 bases in the middle. Looked up from germline, CDR1 is SGHRS and CDR2 is YFSETQ. In DNA, the CDR3 is TGCGCCAGCAGCTTAAAATCTCCGGGGACAAATGAAAAACTGTTTTTT. As protein: CASSLKSPGTNEKLFF.

V gene TRBV5-4 combines with J gene TRBJ1-4; 10 bases agree with TRBD1. V trimming: 4 bases; J trimming: 5 bases; junction bases outside the gene matches: 2. Germline CDR1 reads SGHNT; CDR2 reads YYREEE (reference sequence). The CDR3 consists of 14 residues. The CDR3 spells CASSPTGGNEKLFF. The CDR3, as DNA: TGTGCCAGCAGCCCGACAGGGGGCAATGAAAAACTGTTTTTT.

V is TRBV7-3 and J is TRBJ2-7; D possibly corresponds to TRBD1 (8 bases). V lost 5 bases, J lost 2 bases, and 13 bases lay in between. Per germline, CDR1 SGHTA and CDR2 FQGTGA. The CDR3 runs to 14 residues. This CDR3 is CASSVQGGPYEQYF. The CDR3 bases are TGTGCCAGCAGCGTACAGGGGGGGCCCTACGAGCAGTACTTC.

This rearrangement joins TRBV5-1 to TRBJ1-5; a possible D gene is TRBD1 (6 bases). Germline V gives CDR1 SGHRS, CDR2 YFSETQ. V was cut by 0 bases and J by 7 bases, with 11 bases left in between. The CDR3 consists of 14 residues. CDR3 amino acids: CASSLETGYQPQHF. As DNA, the CDR3 is TGCGCCAGCAGCTTGGAAACAGGGTACCAGCCCCAGCATTTT.

The chain joins TRBV29-1 to TRBJ1-5; TRBD1 aligns across 10 bases. CDR1 and CDR2 (germline): SQVTM, ANQGSEA. The CDR3 runs 14 residues. The J segment lost 8 bases and the V segment lost 6 bases, leaving 10 bases of the junction unmatched. The CDR3 loop reads CSVAGQGSDKPQHF. In nucleotides, the CDR3 is TGCAGCGTAGCGGGACAGGGGAGTGATAAGCCCCAGCATTTT.

The rearrangement joins TRBV4-3 to TRBJ2-1; 14 bases match TRBD2. Per germline, CDR1 LGHNA and CDR2 YSLEER. The J segment lost 1 base and the V segment lost 2 bases, leaving 10 bases of the junction unmatched. The CDR3 has 20 residues. The CDR3 loop is CASSQRGLAGALGSYNEQFF. The DNA for the CDR3 is TGCGCCAGCAGCCAAAGGGGACTAGCGGGAGCCTTGGGGTCCTACAATGAGCAGTTCTTC.

The V call is TRBV6-5, the J call TRBJ2-3; 8 bases map to TRBD2. J gave up 0 bases and V 6 bases, and 2 bases lay outside the gene matches. CDR1 is MNHEY and CDR2 is SVGAGI in the germline V gene. CDR3 length: 14 residues. This CDR3 reads CASSRGGSTDTQYF. The CDR3 bases are TGTGCCAGCAGCCGCGGGGGGAGCACAGATACGCAGTATTTT.

The rearrangement links TRBV24-1 to TRBJ2-2; 15 bases agree with TRBD2. This CDR3 is 20 amino acids long. Germline values: CDR1 KGHDR, CDR2 SFDVKD. Germline trimming cut 3 bases from V and 1 base from J; bases unmatched to any gene: 8. CDR3 bases: TGTGCCACCAGTGATCCGAGGGGACTAGCGGGGGGACTGAACACCGGGGAGCTGTTTTTT. It yields the protein CATSDPRGLAGGLNTGELFF.

The chain is built from TRBV24-1 and TRBJ1-5; D is possibly TRBD1 (5 bases). V shed 7 bases and J shed 1 base, with 16 bases lying between them. This CDR3 contains 16 residues. Germline CDR1 KGHDR, CDR2 SFDVKD. CDR3 in DNA: TGTGCCACCAGGCCGCGAAGGGGTAAGAGCAATCAGCCCCAGCATTTT. It yields the protein CATRPRRGKSNQPQHF.

This sequence joins TRBV5-1 and TRBJ2-1; 8 bases agree with TRBD2. This CDR3 is 16 amino acids long. Germline V gives CDR1 SGHRS, CDR2 YFSETQ. V was clipped by 5 bases and J by 7 bases; unmatched bases: 14. CDR3 in amino acids: CASRLLASGGGNEQFF. CDR3 DNA: TGCGCCAGCAGACTCCTGGCCTCGGGAGGGGGTAATGAGCAGTTCTTC.

The CDR3: CASSPREMGFSYNSPLHF. The CDR3 DNA reads as TGTGCCAGTAGTCCCCGGGAGATGGGCTTTTCCTATAATTCACCCCTCCACTTT. This chain joins TRBV19 and TRBJ1-6; D is unclear. V dropped 5 bases and J dropped 1 base, with 18 bases sitting between them. This CDR3 contains 18 residues. Germline V gene data show CDR1 as LNHDA and CDR2 as SQIVND (reference sequence).

The gene calls are TRBV5-1 and TRBJ2-2, with 8 bases identical to TRBD1. The CDR3 consists of 16 residues. In germline, CDR1 is SGHRS, CDR2 YFSETQ. The V and J ends lost 4 bases and 2 bases, in that order; junction bases with no gene match: 7. CDR3 loop: CASSPTTGANTGELFF. As DNA, the CDR3 is TGCGCCAGCAGCCCAACGACAGGGGCCAACACCGGGGAGCTGTTTTTT. Complete variable domain (other parts from reference TRBV5-1 and TRBJ2-2): KAGVTQTPRYLIKTRGQQVTLSCSPISGHRSVSWYQQTPGQGLQFLFEYFSETQRNKGNFPGRFSGRQFSNSRSEMNVSTLELGDSALYLCASSPTTGANTGELFFGEGSRLTVL.

A few counts support this clone. This rearrangement joins TRBV6-5 to TRBJ1-4, with 7 bases fitting TRBD1. The CDR3 extends over 12 amino acids. V was clipped by 4 bases and J by 8 bases; unmatched bases: 1. The germline CDR1 and CDR2 sequences are MNHEY and SVGAGI. In DNA form, the CDR3 reads TGTGCCAGCAGTTGGGACAGAGAAAAACTGTTTTTT. This sequence encodes CASSWDREKLFF.